The 31 T cell receptor beta chains listed next were all sequenced from one sample in a study of T cells in Graves' hyperthyroidism and ophthalmopathy. RNA transcripts were the template for amplifying TCR beta CDR3 regions. A first-round RT-PCR of the TCR CDR3 used the HTBI primer set. TCRdb ran MiXCR on the multiplex PCR reads and lists one entry per CDR3 protein. The sample consists of about 480,000 distinct CDR3 sequences, 24% of them appearing once. Material: blood. These receptors were taken from a woman in her twenties or thirties with Graves' ophthalmopathy.

The chain joins TRBV6-2 or TRBV6-3 to TRBJ2-3; 8 bases fit TRBD2. V gave up 4 bases and J gave up 2 bases; unmatched junction bases: 11. The length of the CDR3 is 17 residues. Per the germline V gene, CDR1 is MNHEY and CDR2 is SVGEGT. The CDR3 reads CASSSYPTSANTDTQYF. CDR3 nucleotide sequence: TGTGCCAGCAGTTCGTACCCGACTAGCGCCAACACAGATACGCAGTATTTT.

The chain is built from TRBV27 and TRBJ2-7; D remains ambiguous. The CDR3 runs to 12 residues. Trimming took off 7 bases at V and 2 bases at J, with 9 bases between the two ends. Looked up from germline, CDR1 is MNHEY and CDR2 is SMNVEV (reference sequence). The CDR3 bases are TGTGCCAGCACCTCGACGACCTACGAGCAGTACTTC. This encodes CASTSTTYEQYF.

In its sample, this clonotype was seen many times. Given a much more abundant clone one base away, this may be a read error. The CDR3 end shows no conserved phenylalanine or tryptophan, and so a read error is likely. This chain joins TRBV20-1 and TRBJ1-2; D remains unclear. CDR3 length equals 14 residues. CDR1 is DFQATT and CDR2 is SNEGSKA in the germline V gene (reference sequence). V lost 0 bases to trimming and J lost 4 bases, with 12 bases between them. Written as DNA, the CDR3 is TGCAGTGCTAGAGATAAAGGATTCCTCTATGGCTACACCTCC. Amino acid sequence: CSARDKGFLYGYTS.

This chain links TRBV27 with TRBJ2-7, with D tentatively TRBD2 (6 bases). The CDR3 sequence is 16 residues long. Germline V lookup: CDR1 MNHEY, CDR2 SMNVEV (reference sequence). Trimming stripped 5 bases from V and 2 bases from J, with 19 bases between. The CDR3 region has the DNA TGTGCCAGCAGTCCCCACAGGTTCGGAGGGGCCTACGAGCAGTACTTC. This encodes CASSPHRFGGAYEQYF.

This clonotype was counted many times. The V call is TRBV15, the J call TRBJ1-2; possible D gene TRBD1, 5 bases. This CDR3 is 16 amino acids long. Germline CDR1 LNHNV, CDR2 YYDKDF (reference sequence). The V gene lost 1 base and the J gene lost 2 bases, with 14 bases spanning the gap. CDR3 in amino acids: CATSRGAGWENYGYTF. The CDR3, as DNA: TGTGCCACCAGCAGAGGAGCAGGGTGGGAGAACTATGGCTACACCTTC.

At least ten counts were recorded for this clonotype. The gene calls are TRBV27 and TRBJ2-5; 12 nucleotides match TRBD2. V gave up 5 bases and J gave up 4 bases; unmatched junction bases: 8. Germline loops: CDR1 MNHEY, CDR2 SMNVEV (reference sequence). CDR3 length: 16 residues. The CDR3 here is CASSGVLAGGRETQYF. DNA for the CDR3: TGTGCCAGCAGTGGGGTACTAGCGGGGGGCCGAGAGACCCAGTACTTC.

This clonotype was observed many times. This chain joins TRBV28 and TRBJ1-1, with D possibly being TRBD1 (6 bases). Trimming removed 6 bases from V and 3 bases from J, with 14 bases in between. This CDR3 region has 14 residues. Germline assignment: CDR1 MDHEN and CDR2 SYDVKM. The CDR3 protein is CASRAGVWDTEAFF. In nucleotides, the CDR3 is TGTGCCAGCAGAGCAGGGGTTTGGGACACTGAAGCTTTCTTT.

A remark on this clonotype: The junction departs from germline at one end; a sequencing error may be responsible. This chain connects TRBV10-3 to TRBJ2-5, with 8 positions matching TRBD1. This CDR3 contains 17 residues. CDR1 ENHRY and CDR2 SYGVKD come from the germline V gene. The CDR3 DNA follows: TGTGCCATCAGTGAGCTGGGGACAGGCGATTACCAAGTGACCCAGTACTTC. Translated: CAISELGTGDYQVTQYF.

The CDR3 sequence: CASSFLAGEAGELFF. The CDR3 DNA is TGCGCCAGCAGCTTTCTAGCGGGAGAGGCCGGGGAGCTGTTTTTT. The rearrangement links TRBV5-1 to TRBJ2-2, with 10 bases identical to TRBD2. Trimming cost V 2 bases and J 6 bases; bases outside gene matches: 4. The germline CDR1 and CDR2 sequences are SGHRS and YFSETQ. The CDR3 is 15 amino acids.

This clonotype was seen at least ten times. The chain is built from TRBV6-5 and TRBJ1-2; D may be TRBD1 (5 bases). V was pared by 0 bases and J by 8 bases, with 13 bases between. The CDR3 has 14 residues. Germline-derived CDR1 and CDR2 are MNHEY and SVGAGI. The CDR3 is CASSYSMGTSGYTF. CDR3 bases: TGTGCCAGCAGTTACTCTATGGGGACGTCGGGCTACACCTTC.

This clonotype was observed at least ten times. This sequence joins TRBV20-1 and TRBJ1-1; tentatively, D is TRBD1 (5 bases). Germline V gene lookup returns CDR1 DFQATT and CDR2 SNEGSKA (reference sequence). Trimming took off 0 bases at V and 1 base at J, with 6 bases between the two ends. The CDR3 has 13 residues. CDR3 nucleotide sequence: TGCAGTGCTAGAGATACAGGGAACACTGAAGCTTTCTTT. This translates into CSARDTGNTEAFF.

V gene TRBV5-6 combines with J gene TRBJ1-2, with D unresolved. The V end was cut by 2 bases, the J end by 0 bases, with 8 bases between. Germline V lookup: CDR1 SGHDT, CDR2 YYEEEE. The CDR3 is 14 residues long. CDR3 DNA: TGTGCCAGCAGCTTTCCGAACGCTAACTATGGCTACACCTTC. It yields the protein CASSFPNANYGYTF.

The V call is TRBV12-3 or TRBV12-4, the J call TRBJ1-5; 8 nucleotides agree with TRBD1. The CDR3 contains 15 residues. J lost 8 bases, V lost 5 bases, and 11 bases had no gene match. The CDR3 loop reads CASSPLLQGAKPQHF. The CDR3 DNA is TGTGCCAGCAGTCCTCTACTGCAGGGGGCAAAGCCCCAGCATTTT.

This clonotype came up many times. The rearrangement uses TRBV9 and TRBJ2-5, with 13 bases aligning to TRBD2. The CDR3 length is 15 residues. Germline CDR1 reads SGDLS; CDR2 reads YYNGEE. With V trimmed by 4 bases and J by 5 bases, 5 bases remained unmatched. The chain's CDR3 is CASSRLAGGYETQYF. For the CDR3, the DNA is TGTGCCAGCAGCAGACTAGCGGGGGGATACGAGACCCAGTACTTC.

At least ten counts were recorded for this clonotype. CDR3 residues: CASSLTLGGPGANVLTF. DNA of the CDR3: TGTGCCAGCAGCTTAACGTTGGGAGGGCCTGGGGCCAACGTCCTGACTTTC. The chain uses TRBV7-3 and TRBJ2-6, with TRBD2 matching over 7 bases. This CDR3 has 17 amino acids. Germline V lookup: CDR1 SGHTA, CDR2 FQGTGA. V dropped 0 bases and J dropped 2; count of bases not matched to a gene: 4.

In this sample, this clonotype turned up once. The rearrangement links TRBV5-1 to TRBJ2-7; no firm D call. The CDR3 is made up of 17 amino acids. The V gene's germline CDR1 is SGHRS and CDR2 YFSETQ. The V end lost 0 bases, the J end lost 4 bases, and 20 bases lay between the germline ends. The CDR3 here is CASSLDIFGSRSYEQYF. CDR3 DNA sequence: TGCGCCAGCAGCTTGGATATCTTCGGGTCACGCTCATACGAGCAGTACTTC.

This clonotype was seen repeatedly, ten times or more. Here the CDR3 reads CASSPGQPYSNQPQHF. The CDR3 DNA reads as TGTGCCAGCAGTCCGGGACAGCCCTATAGCAATCAGCCCCAGCATTTT. The rearrangement links TRBV27 to TRBJ1-5; 7 nucleotides agree with TRBD1. The junction had 7 bases not matched to a gene; V was cut back by 5 bases and J by 0 bases. Per the germline V gene, CDR1 is MNHEY and CDR2 is SMNVEV (reference sequence). This CDR3 spans 16 amino acids.

This clonotype has a count of ten or more. The gene calls are TRBV12-3 or TRBV12-4 and TRBJ2-4; the D gene is possibly TRBD1 (8 bases). The germline V and J ends were trimmed by 4 bases and 1 base, with 14 bases remaining between them. This CDR3 is built from 16 residues. The CDR3 DNA sequence: TGTGCCAGCAGTTATCTACAGGGGGGGGCCAAAAACATTCAGTACTTC. Its protein is CASSYLQGGAKNIQYF.

In this sample, this clonotype turned up many times. The V gene is TRBV28, the J gene TRBJ1-2; 7 bases are shared with TRBD1. Losses at the gene ends were 0 bases for V and 3 bases for J; bases not matched to a gene: 1. CDR1 is MDHEN, CDR2 SYDVKM, per germline. This CDR3 spans 14 amino acids. The CDR3 DNA is TGTGCCAGCAGTTTATGGGGGACAGACTATGGCTACACCTTC. Amino acid sequence: CASSLWGTDYGYTF.

This clonotype was seen more than once but under ten times. The CDR3 DNA reads as TGTGCCAGCAGCTTAGTGCCATCGGGACAGGGCTATGGCTACACCTTC. Translating it yields CASSLVPSGQGYGYTF. The V gene is TRBV11-1, the J gene TRBJ1-2; TRBD1 agrees at 9 bases. Per germline, CDR1 SGHAT and CDR2 FQDESV (reference sequence). Unmatched junction bases numbered 7, after V lost 1 base and J lost 4 bases. The CDR3 length is 16 residues.

The chain uses TRBV27 and TRBJ1-6; D not resolved. Per germline, CDR1 MNHEY and CDR2 SMNVEV (reference sequence). Trimming left V 3 bases short and J 9 bases short, with 9 bases between. The CDR3 has 13 amino acids. CDR3 amino acids: CASSFSGSSPLHF. The DNA of the CDR3 is TGTGCCAGCAGTTTCTCTGGGTCTTCACCCCTCCACTTT.

As regards this clonotype: Because it lacks the conserved phenylalanine or tryptophan at the end, this CDR3 is likely a read error. The CDR3, as DNA: TGTGCCAGCAGTCAAATGTGGAACACTGAAGCTTTCGTT. Translation gives CASSQMWNTEAFV. The chain has TRBV7-9 and TRBJ1-1; no clear D gene. The CDR3 contains 13 residues. V was clipped by 6 bases and J by 1 base, with 9 bases between them. Germline V gene sequence: CDR1 SEHNR, CDR2 FQNEAQ (reference sequence).

This clonotype was recorded a few times. The chain links TRBV14 to TRBJ2-7; TRBD1 might be the D (5 bases). Trimming shortened V by 1 base and J by 5 bases, and 12 bases separated the two germline ends. The CDR3 loop spans 14 amino acids. Germline V gene lookup returns CDR1 SGHDN and CDR2 FVKESK. This chain's CDR3 is CASSQGLGADEQYF. Here the CDR3 DNA reads TGTGCCAGCAGCCAAGGATTAGGGGCGGACGAGCAGTACTTC.

Worth noting for this clonotype: This CDR3 is missing its conserved last phenylalanine or tryptophan, likely due to a read error. The genes are TRBV12-3 or TRBV12-4 and TRBJ1-1; D not certain. The CDR3 runs 12 residues. Trimming left V 3 bases short and J 5 bases short, with 7 bases between. This CDR3 reads CASSFMGTEAFL. The CDR3 DNA reads as TGTGCCAGCAGTTTTATGGGAACTGAAGCTTTCCTT.

The sample holds many counts of this clonotype. V gene TRBV7-2 combines with J gene TRBJ1-1; D perhaps matches TRBD1 (6 bases). The ends were cut back, 2 bases at V and 10 bases at J, with 14 bases in the middle. CDR1 SGHTA and CDR2 FQGNSA come from the germline V gene. The CDR3 extends over 13 amino acids. CDR3 sequence (DNA): TGTGCCAGCAGCTTACCCGACAGGAGCACAGCTTTCTTT. This sequence encodes CASSLPDRSTAFF.

This rearrangement joins TRBV6-1 to TRBJ1-2, with D perhaps TRBD1 (6 bases). Germline V gene data show CDR1 as MNHNS and CDR2 as SASEGT. This CDR3 comprises 13 residues. The V end lost 6 bases, the J end lost 7 bases, and 15 bases lay between the germline ends. CDR3 sequence (DNA): TGTGCCAGCAGGGAAAGGGGGGGGGGTGGCTACACCTTC. Encoded protein: CASRERGGGGYTF.

The sample holds many counts of this clonotype. CDR3 sequence: CASSLGNSPLHF. CDR3 nucleotide sequence: TGTGCCAGCAGCCTTGGGAATTCACCCCTCCACTTT. The chain links TRBV6-1 to TRBJ1-6, with unresolved D. Germline CDR1 is MNHNS and CDR2 is SASEGT. The V gene lost 6 bases and the J gene lost 7 bases, with 7 bases spanning the gap. The CDR3 extends over 12 amino acids.

This clonotype was counted between two and nine times. This chain links TRBV12-3 or TRBV12-4 with TRBJ1-1; TRBD1 matches at 9 bases. The ends lost 5 bases at V and 1 base at J; junction bases unmatched: 11. There are 17 residues in the CDR3. CDR3 loop: CASSTPRDRVPNTEAFF. DNA for the CDR3: TGTGCCAGCAGTACCCCCCGGGACAGGGTTCCGAACACTGAAGCTTTCTTT.

This clonotype was detected many times. V gene TRBV20-1 combines with J gene TRBJ2-7, with D perhaps matching TRBD1 (6 bases). Germline loops: CDR1 DFQATT, CDR2 SNEGSKA (reference sequence). The germline V and J ends were trimmed by 3 bases and 2 bases, with 14 bases remaining between them. The CDR3 length is 14 residues. The CDR3 sequence: CSASLAGVTYEQYF. CDR3 coding DNA: TGCAGTGCTAGTCTGGCAGGGGTAACCTACGAGCAGTACTTC.

V gene TRBV15 combines with J gene TRBJ2-5; 10 bases agree with TRBD2. Germline assignment: CDR1 LNHNV and CDR2 YYDKDF (reference sequence). The CDR3 has 14 residues. Trimming took 5 bases from V and 4 from J; bases not matched to a gene: 4. CDR3: CATSEAGGAETQYF. In DNA, the CDR3 is TGTGCCACCAGCGAAGCGGGGGGGGCAGAGACCCAGTACTTC.

The J gene is TRBJ1-5, the V gene TRBV4-1, with D perhaps TRBD1 (6 bases). Germline V gene lookup returns CDR1 MGHRA and CDR2 YSYEKL. The CDR3 is 14 residues long. V lost 6 bases and J lost 2, with 11 bases in between. The CDR3: CASSGDIRNQPQHF. Written as DNA, the CDR3 is TGCGCCAGCAGTGGGGACATACGCAATCAGCCCCAGCATTTT.